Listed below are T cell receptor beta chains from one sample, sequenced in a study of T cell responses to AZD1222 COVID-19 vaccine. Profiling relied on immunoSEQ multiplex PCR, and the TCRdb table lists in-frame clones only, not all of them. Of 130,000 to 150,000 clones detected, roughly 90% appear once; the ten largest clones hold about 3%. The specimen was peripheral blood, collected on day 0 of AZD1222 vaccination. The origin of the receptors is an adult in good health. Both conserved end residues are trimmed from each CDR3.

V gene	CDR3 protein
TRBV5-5	ASSLSLNQPQH
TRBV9	ASSVYDRADYGYT
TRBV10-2	ASSPDTSGSYIDEQF
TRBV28	ASSPPSGITDTQY
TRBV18	ASSPYIEDEQF
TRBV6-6	ASSYSAEAF
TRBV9	ASSEGLGNTIY
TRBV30	AWTEGDSNQPQH
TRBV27	ASSFPT
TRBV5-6	ASSWMGYMGEQY
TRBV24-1	ATSGGVRGGYT
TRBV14	ASSPLGQGYTEAF
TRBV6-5	ASSQQSSYNEQF
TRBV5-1	ASSLGQARTNTEAF
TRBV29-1	SVEVPGTLNTEAF
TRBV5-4	ASSLTGGNEQF
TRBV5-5	ASSLGSSEGSQETQY
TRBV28	ASSLSGYSTDTQY